Below, 11 T cell receptor beta chains from the same sample are listed, as sequenced in a study of blood T cell repertoires in COVID-19. TCRdb keeps only in-frame clones here, not all; method: immunoSEQ multiplex PCR. The repertoire holds roughly 250,000 clones, with 84% as singletons. The source material was peripheral blood. The source of these receptors is a man aged 50 to 59 with acute or convalescent COVID-19.

The genes are TRBV30 and TRBJ1-3; TRBD1 matches at 7 bases. In germline, CDR1 is GTSNPN, CDR2 SVGIG (reference sequence). CDR3 size: 15 residues. J was trimmed by 0 bases and V by 2 bases; bases with no gene match: 4. CDR3 region: CAWSTGQPSGNTIYF. For the CDR3, the DNA is TGTGCCTGGAGTACGGGACAGCCCTCTGGAAACACCATATATTTT. Supplemented by reference TRBV30 and TRBJ1-3, the full variable domain reads SQTIHQWPATLVQPVGSPLSLECTVEGTSNPNLYWYRQAAGRGLQLLFYSVGIGQISSEVPQNLSASRPQDRQFILSSKKLLLSDSGFYLCAWSTGQPSGNTIYFGEGSWLTVV.

The chain links TRBV2 to TRBJ2-7; 9 bases match TRBD1. This CDR3 has 13 residues. V gave up 7 bases and J gave up 6 bases; unmatched junction bases: 7. Germline-derived CDR1 and CDR2 are SNHLY and FYNNEI. Here the CDR3 DNA reads TGTGCCAGCAAAGCCGGACAGGGGCTCGAGCAGTACTTC. Protein product: CASKAGQGLEQYF.

The chain employs TRBV9 and TRBJ2-1; 8 bases map to TRBD1. The ends lost 3 bases at V and 8 bases at J; junction bases unmatched: 13. The germline CDR1 and CDR2 sequences are SGDLS and YYNGEE. The CDR3 length is 16 residues. The DNA of the CDR3 is TGTGCCAGCAGCGAGGGGGACAGGAGTACCATTGATGAGCAGTTCTTC. Amino acid sequence: CASSEGDRSTIDEQFF.

The chain has TRBV2 and TRBJ2-2; D may be TRBD1 (6 bases). V lost 0 bases and J lost 5, with 28 bases in between. This CDR3 is 21 amino acids long. CDR1 and CDR2 (germline): SNHLY, FYNNEI. The CDR3: CASSEASLRGRERARTGELFF. The CDR3 DNA sequence: TGTGCCAGCAGTGAAGCGAGTCTCAGGGGCAGAGAGCGAGCGAGGACCGGGGAGCTGTTTTTT.

The V call is TRBV30, the J call TRBJ1-5, with 11 positions matching TRBD1. This CDR3 is built from 16 residues. Trimming removed 1 base from V and 0 bases from J; junction bases left unmatched: 2. Germline assignment: CDR1 GTSNPN and CDR2 SVGIG (reference sequence). The CDR3 sequence: CAWSGDRGDSNQPQHF. The CDR3 nucleotides read TGTGCCTGGAGTGGGGACAGGGGGGATAGCAATCAGCCCCAGCATTTT.

The chain is built from TRBV6-5 and TRBJ1-6; D is unresolved. Germline V gives CDR1 MNHEY, CDR2 SVGAGI. Trimming took off 6 bases at V and 3 bases at J, with 12 bases between the two ends. The CDR3 runs 15 residues. The CDR3 reads CASSPASGYNSPLHF. For the CDR3, the DNA is TGTGCCAGCAGCCCAGCGTCGGGCTATAATTCACCCCTCCACTTT.

The gene calls are TRBV4-2 and TRBJ2-5; 12 bases are a match to TRBD2. CDR1 is LGHNA and CDR2 is YNFKEQ in the germline V gene. The CDR3 sequence is 16 residues long. J gave up 5 bases and V 1 base, and 5 bases lay outside the gene matches. This chain's CDR3 is CASSQAFGTSGETQYF. The CDR3 DNA reads as TGTGCCAGCAGCCAAGCTTTCGGGACTAGCGGGGAGACCCAGTACTTC.

The chain recombines TRBV7-3 with TRBJ2-1; 10 bases map to TRBD2. This CDR3 has 16 amino acids. V gave up 5 bases and J gave up 2 bases; unmatched junction bases: 6. Germline V CDR1 and CDR2: SGHTA, FQGTGA. The CDR3 DNA sequence: TGTGCCAGCAGCCCCAGGCTAGCGGGGGCCTACAATGAGCAGTTCTTC. It is translated as CASSPRLAGAYNEQFF.

This clone came up a few times. This chain links TRBV4-1 with TRBJ1-2; 9 bases are shared with TRBD1. Germline CDR1 reads MGHRA; CDR2 reads YSYEKL. V lost 4 bases and J lost 8; bases outside the gene matches: 20. The CDR3 extends over 18 amino acids. CDR3 in DNA: TGCGCCAGCAGCCCGACACCGGGACAGGGAAATTTTTTGTCGGGCTACACCTTC. The encoded protein is CASSPTPGQGNFLSGYTF.

This clone has a handful of counts. The V gene is TRBV6-5, the J gene TRBJ2-7; 11 bases align to TRBD1. CDR1 is MNHEY, CDR2 SVGAGI, per germline. Losses at the gene ends were 5 bases for V and 4 bases for J; bases not matched to a gene: 4. The length of the CDR3 is 14 residues. This CDR3 is CASSPGQGGYEQYF. The CDR3 DNA reads TGTGCCAGCAGTCCGGGACAGGGGGGGTACGAGCAGTACTTC.

This chain uses TRBV5-1 with TRBJ1-1, with D perhaps matching TRBD1 (5 bases). The germline gives CDR1 SGHRS, CDR2 YFSETQ. The CDR3 runs 16 residues. The V end lost 0 bases, the J end lost 0 bases, and 12 bases lay between the germline ends. CDR3 loop: CASSLGGLEMNTEAFF. In nucleotides, the CDR3 is TGCGCCAGCAGCTTGGGGGGACTTGAGATGAACACTGAAGCTTTCTTT.